This record looks at one TCR beta chain sequence and its context. The antigen remains undetermined. Sequencing was performed with immunoSEQ multiplex PCR; in TCRdb, only in-frame clones are kept and a portion is missing. This table has roughly 21,000 clones, more than 80% appearing once. This sample was taken from a study of PD-1 blockade in classical Hodgkin lymphoma. Regarding the study as a whole: Diminished baseline TCR diversity has been reported in newly diagnosed patients relative to healthy donors.

This CDR3 is built from 17 residues. The ends lost 0 bases at V and 7 bases at J; junction bases unmatched: 14. Germline V gives CDR1 SGHTA, CDR2 FQGNSA. Time point in this sample: cycle 4 day 1 (C4D1), after around six weeks of nivolumab. Each and every patient relapsed after autologous stem cell transplantation, and patients got differing brentuximab vedotin exposure. The chain carries TRBV7-2 and TRBJ2-7, with 8 positions matching TRBD2. The source material was peripheral blood mononuclear cells (PBMCs), sampled before the fourth cycle of nivolumab. This TCR derives from a human donor with classical Hodgkin lymphoma. DNA for the CDR3: TGTGCCAGCAGCTTAGCCCCGTGGGGTAGCGGGATGGTGGAGCAGTACTTC. It encodes CASSLAPWGSGMVEQYF.